The rows below give T cell receptor beta chains drawn from one sample of a study of a mutant IDH1 vaccine in newly diagnosed glioma. For these TCRs, the target antigens are not known. Here immunoSEQ multiplex PCR was the method, and the copy in TCRdb shows in-frame clones only, minus some. The table has about 48,000 clones, approximately 79% seen once. The source material was PBMCs, sampled from a glioma patient whose treatment included an IDH1 peptide vaccine. All receptors come from a man between 40 and 49 years old with glioma. Both conserved end residues are part of each CDR3. A D gene is named only where the DNA matches it firmly. Clone size is stated in some rows and not others, as once, few, many or a class when expanded.

V gene,D gene,J gene,clone size,CDR3 DNA,CDR3 protein
TRBV29-1,.,TRBJ2-2,.,TGCAGCGTGATCTTGGGCACCGGGGAGCTGTTTTTT,CSVILGTGELFF
TRBV18,.,TRBJ1-5,.,TGTGCCAGCTCTGGGAGCAATCAGCCCCAGCATTTT,CASSGSNQPQHF
TRBV4-1,.,TRBJ1-1,.,TGCGCCAGCAGCCAAGAGGAGGTAAACACTGAAGCTTTCTTT,CASSQEEVNTEAFF
TRBV4-1,.,TRBJ1-2,.,TGCGCCAGCAGCCAAGGAAGGACGGTTAACTATGGCTACACCTTC,CASSQGRTVNYGYTF
TRBV29-1,.,TRBJ1-1,few,TGCAGCGTTGAAGATGGTCTGTTGAACACTGAAGCTTTCTTT,CSVEDGLLNTEAFF
TRBV19,.,TRBJ1-4,.,TGTGCCAGTAAAAGATCCGATGCTCCTGAAAAACTGTTTTTT,CASKRSDAPEKLFF
TRBV4-1,TRBD1,TRBJ2-1,.,TGCGCCAGCAGCTCTCCGGGACAGCGAAATGAGCAGTTCTTC,CASSSPGQRNEQFF
TRBV27,.,TRBJ1-3,.,TGTGCCAGCAGTTCCCATAGCTCTGGAAACACCATATATTTT,CASSSHSSGNTIYF
TRBV10-2,.,TRBJ2-7,.,TGCGCCAGCAGTGATTACTACGAGCAGTACTTC,CASSDYYEQYF
TRBV18,.,TRBJ1-5,once,TGTGCCAGCTCACCAGGGGGTAAAGAAGTAGTTAGCAATCAGCCCCAGCATTTT,CASSPGGKEVVSNQPQHF
TRBV10-3,.,TRBJ2-7,.,TGTGCCATCAGTGAGTCCTGGGTCCGGAAGGCCTACGAGCAGTACTTC,CAISESWVRKAYEQYF
TRBV10-3,.,TRBJ1-5,.,TGTGCCATCAGGGGAGAGGGGGATAGCAATCAGCCCCAGCATTTT,CAIRGEGDSNQPQHF
TRBV19,TRBD1,TRBJ1-4,few,TGTGCCAGTAGTATCGAGGGGGCGCCCCTTAATGAAAAACTGTTTTTT,CASSIEGAPLNEKLFF
TRBV9,.,TRBJ1-5,.,TGTGCCAGCAGCGTAGGGGCGGGAGGGAGCAATCAGCCCCAGCATTTT,CASSVGAGGSNQPQHF
TRBV4-2,.,TRBJ2-7,.,TGTGCCAGCAGCCAAGAACTAGCCTACGAGCAGTACTTC,CASSQELAYEQYF
TRBV4-2,TRBD1,TRBJ2-2,.,TGTGCCAGCAGCCCCCCTGGCGGGACAGGAAGGACCGGGGAGCTGTTTTTT,CASSPPGGTGRTGELFF
TRBV5-1,.,TRBJ1-1,once,TGCGCCAGCAGCTTGGCCATTTTCGACTCGGGCAGGGTGAACACTGAAGCTTTCTTT,CASSLAIFDSGRVNTEAFF